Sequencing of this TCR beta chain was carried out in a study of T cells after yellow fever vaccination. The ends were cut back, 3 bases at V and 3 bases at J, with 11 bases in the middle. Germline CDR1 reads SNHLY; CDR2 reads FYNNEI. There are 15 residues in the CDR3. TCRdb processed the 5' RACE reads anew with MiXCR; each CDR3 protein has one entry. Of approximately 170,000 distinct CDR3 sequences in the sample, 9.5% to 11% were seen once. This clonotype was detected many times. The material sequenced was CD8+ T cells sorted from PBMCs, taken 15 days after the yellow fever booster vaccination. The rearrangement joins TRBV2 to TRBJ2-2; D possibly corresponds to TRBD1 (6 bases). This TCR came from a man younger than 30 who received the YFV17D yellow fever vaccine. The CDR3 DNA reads TGTGCCAGCAGTGATTTTCAGGGGTACACCGGGGAGCTGTTTTTT. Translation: CASSDFQGYTGELFF.